The 18 T cell receptor beta chains in this list originate from one sample, sequenced in a study of blood T cell repertoires in COVID-19. Generated by immunoSEQ multiplex PCR, the TCRdb table keeps only in-frame clones and is missing some. The data contain roughly 440,000 clones, 70% to 90% of them singletons. Sample: peripheral blood. These receptors came from a woman in her fifties or sixties with COVID-19, enrolled during active disease.

This clone was detected a few times. As DNA, the CDR3 is TGCAGTGCTAGTGTCATGAATCAGCCCCAGCATTTT. Residues: CSASVMNQPQHF. The chain combines TRBV20-1 with TRBJ1-5; D unresolved. V was trimmed by 3 bases and J by 4 bases, leaving 7 bases between them. This CDR3 is built from 12 residues. Looked up from germline, CDR1 is DFQATT and CDR2 is SNEGSKA (reference sequence).

The CDR3 region has the DNA TGTGCCAGTGGCGGGACTAGCGGAGAGACCCAGTACTTC. It yields the protein CASGGTSGETQYF. V usage is TRBV2 and J usage is TRBJ2-5; 11 bases fit TRBD2. This CDR3 has 13 residues. CDR1 and CDR2 from the germline V gene are SNHLY and FYNNEI. The junction had 4 bases not matched to a gene; V was cut back by 9 bases and J by 4 bases.

The chain carries TRBV11-1 and TRBJ1-1, with 7 bases lining up with TRBD1. Per the germline V gene, CDR1 is SGHAT and CDR2 is FQDESV (reference sequence). The junction had 6 bases not matched to a gene; V was cut back by 5 bases and J by 3 bases. The CDR3 consists of 14 residues. The CDR3 DNA reads as TGTGCCAGCAGCCCCGGACAGGTTGACACTGAAGCTTTCTTT. Encoded protein: CASSPGQVDTEAFF.

The chain couples TRBV9 to TRBJ1-4, with D uncertain. In germline, CDR1 is SGDLS, CDR2 YYNGEE. V lost 0 bases, J lost 4 bases, and 7 bases lay in between. The CDR3 is 14 amino acids. The CDR3 DNA reads as TGTGCCAGCAGCGTAGACAGATATAATGAAAAACTGTTTTTT. It is translated as CASSVDRYNEKLFF.

The V call is TRBV7-9, the J call TRBJ1-1; no definite D call. The length of the CDR3 is 14 residues. Germline V CDR1 and CDR2: SEHNR, FQNEAQ (reference sequence). V shed 5 bases and J shed 4 bases, with 14 bases lying between them. CDR3 DNA: TGTGCCAGCAGCAGCGGCATAGCGGGCACTGAAGCTTTCTTT. It yields the protein CASSSGIAGTEAFF.

This sequence joins TRBV7-9 and TRBJ2-1; tentative D call: TRBD2 (6 bases). This CDR3 has 15 residues. V lost 1 base and J lost 5, with 12 bases in between. Per the germline V gene, CDR1 is SEHNR and CDR2 is FQNEAQ (reference sequence). CDR3 in amino acids: CASSLVGRGHNEQFF. CDR3 coding DNA: TGTGCCAGCAGCTTAGTAGGGCGGGGCCACAATGAGCAGTTCTTC.

The chain is built from TRBV7-2 and TRBJ2-1; 11 positions agree with TRBD2. Germline CDR1 reads SGHTA; CDR2 reads FQGNSA. This CDR3 is 17 amino acids long. Unmatched junction bases numbered 11, after V lost 2 bases and J lost 8 bases. The CDR3 DNA follows: TGTGCCAGCAGCTTACAAGGACTAGCGGGCTACCCCCATGAGCAGTTCTTC. It translates to CASSLQGLAGYPHEQFF.

The CDR3 DNA reads as TGTGCCAGCAGTGAACCCAGGGGGCGCAATGAGCAGTTCTTC. Its protein product is CASSEPRGRNEQFF. The chain joins TRBV2 to TRBJ2-1, with 8 bases fitting TRBD1. The germline V gene has CDR1 SNHLY and CDR2 FYNNEI. The CDR3 consists of 14 residues. Trimming at V came to 2 bases and at J to 6 bases, leaving 3 bases not matched to a gene.

CDR3 residues: CASSKQPNSPLHF. The CDR3 bases are TGTGCCAGTTCCAAGCAACCAAATTCACCCCTCCACTTT. The chain has TRBV19 and TRBJ1-6; D is undetermined. Germline V lookup: CDR1 LNHDA, CDR2 SQIVND (reference sequence). The CDR3 has 13 residues. V was shortened by 8 bases and J by 7 bases, with 12 bases between the two germline ends. Together with reference TRBV19 and TRBJ1-6, the CDR3 gives the full variable domain: DGGITQSPKYLFRKEGQNVTLSCEQNLNHDAMYWYRQDPGQGLRLIYYSQIVNDFQKGDIAEGYSVSREKKESFPLTVTSAQKNPTAFYLCASSKQPNSPLHFGNGTRLTVT.

The rearrangement joins TRBV5-1 to TRBJ2-7; 9 positions match TRBD1. The junction had 8 bases not matched to a gene; V was cut back by 4 bases and J by 3 bases. CDR1 SGHRS and CDR2 YFSETQ come from the germline V gene. This CDR3 region has 15 residues. The CDR3, as DNA: TGCGCCAGCAGCCTTGGAGACAGGGGGGTCTACGAGCAGTACTTC. Amino acid sequence: CASSLGDRGVYEQYF.

The chain links TRBV4-1 to TRBJ1-5; 8 nucleotides line up with TRBD1. Trimming took 2 bases from V and 7 from J; bases not matched to a gene: 10. CDR1 MGHRA and CDR2 YSYEKL come from the germline V gene. CDR3 length: 16 residues. CDR3 sequence (DNA): TGCGCCAGCAGCCAAAGATCAGGGGGCAACGACCAGCCCCAGCATTTT. Translation: CASSQRSGGNDQPQHF.

V and J are TRBV19 and TRBJ1-2, with D tentatively TRBD1 (5 bases). Trimming took off 5 bases at V and 8 bases at J, with 15 bases between the two ends. CDR1 and CDR2 from the germline V gene are LNHDA and SQIVND (reference sequence). The CDR3 has 13 amino acids. In DNA form, the CDR3 reads TGTGCCAGTAGTGGGGCATTAAAGGAGGGCTACACCTTC. This translates into CASSGALKEGYTF.

The V call is TRBV5-4, the J call TRBJ1-1, with D tentatively TRBD1 (6 bases). The germline V gene has CDR1 SGHNT and CDR2 YYREEE (reference sequence). V was trimmed by 3 bases and J by 3 bases, leaving 18 bases between them. This CDR3 region has 16 residues. The CDR3 loop is CASSSPLQGPDTEAFF. The CDR3 DNA reads as TGTGCCAGCAGCTCTCCATTACAGGGTCCGGACACTGAAGCTTTCTTT.

V is TRBV12-3 or TRBV12-4 and J is TRBJ1-2; 7 bases line up with TRBD1. This CDR3 contains 12 residues. V lost 6 bases and J lost 9; bases outside the gene matches: 7. In DNA form, the CDR3 reads TGTGCCAGCAGATTACCAGGGGGTAGCTACACCTTC. Amino acids: CASRLPGGSYTF.

The chain links TRBV6-6 to TRBJ2-3, with TRBD1 matching 7 bases. CDR3 size: 18 residues. Germline V gene data show CDR1 as MNHNY and CDR2 as SVGAGI (reference sequence). The trim removed 5 bases at V and 5 bases at J, leaving 19 bases unmatched. This CDR3 is CASSPGGRFVSGGDTQYF. For the CDR3, the DNA is TGTGCCAGCAGTCCAGGGGGACGGTTTGTCAGCGGTGGAGATACGCAGTATTTT.

The rearrangement joins TRBV9 to TRBJ1-6; 8 bases are a match to TRBD1. The V and J ends lost 3 bases and 9 bases, in that order; junction bases with no gene match: 5. This CDR3 comprises 14 residues. Germline V lookup: CDR1 SGDLS, CDR2 YYNGEE. The CDR3: CASSEGQGGSPLHF. CDR3 in DNA: TGTGCCAGCAGCGAAGGACAGGGAGGTTCACCCCTCCACTTT.

The gene calls are TRBV4-2 and TRBJ1-2; 7 bases are shared with TRBD1. The CDR3 has 14 residues. CDR1 LGHNA and CDR2 YNFKEQ come from the germline V gene. Germline trimming cut 3 bases from V and 4 bases from J; bases unmatched to any gene: 5. The DNA for the CDR3 is TGTGCCAGCAGCCAGGGACAGAATTCCTATGGCTACACCTTC. Its protein is CASSQGQNSYGYTF.

The chain couples TRBV5-5 to TRBJ2-2; 8 nucleotides agree with TRBD1. The CDR3 consists of 14 residues. V trimming: 3 bases; J trimming: 7 bases; junction bases outside the gene matches: 5. Looked up from germline, CDR1 is SGHKS and CDR2 is YYEKEE (reference sequence). The CDR3 loop is CASSYGQGGGELFF. In DNA form, the CDR3 reads TGTGCCAGCAGCTATGGACAGGGTGGCGGGGAGCTGTTTTTT.